This T cell receptor (beta chain) was profiled in a study of cytotoxic CD8 clonotypes in ibrutinib-treated CLL listed by TCRdb under 2021. As for the study more broadly: The cohort had 11 relapsed/refractory and 15 treatment-naive patients; around 17 were IGHV unmutated. Responses were partial in roughly 25 patients and complete in 2; after median 68 months follow-up, around 15 stayed in remission and approximately twelve progressed. Response samples were taken after a median of 12 months on treatment, ranging from roughly 6 to 36 months. On average, each sample had 255,043 productive templates and 94,082 productive rearrangements. Of the approximately 86 participants in the trial, about two dozen had longitudinal samples available. Cryopreserved peripheral blood mononuclear cells were obtained before treatment, at response, and at either sustained remission or disease progression. Every remission and progressive disease sample was obtained while ibrutinib was still being received by the patients. On the study overall, not on this receptor specifically: An increase in clonality was observed at ibrutinib response, with clonality remaining stable during sustained remission and falling back toward baseline at progression. Sampling times were not matched between sustained-remission and progressing patients, and lymph node repertoires were not studied. Public clonotypes were rare and either shrank or stayed stable during treatment, and the rise in clonality at ibrutinib response reflected expansion of private clonotypes. Baseline clonality exceeded that of age-matched healthy donors and correlated strongly with circulating CD8+ T-cell counts.

A MiSeq instrument was used for deep resolution sequencing, which targeted depths ranging from 1 in 1 million up to 1 in 200,000 T cells, with coverage averaging 10x for each clonotype. TCR beta libraries were generated with the immunoSEQ hsTCRB Kit. Per the authors' processing: Data were analyzed with ImmunoSEQ Data Assistant and ImmunoSEQ Analyzer, with V, D and J genes assigned per IMGT definitions. Clonality was computed as one minus normalized Shannon entropy of productive rearrangement frequencies, ranging from 0 to 1. Only overrepresented clonotypes making up at least 0.05% of the repertoire of each patient were included in the public clonotype analysis. About twelve repertoires from age-matched healthy donors, obtained from immuneACCESS, served as clonality controls. This is the immuneACCESS table as TCRdb keeps it, with only in-frame sequences that have V and J called. A part of the clones is gone; compared with another copy, unresolved V genes explain less than half, and the rest is unexplained. Clone size and the V and J calls come from that table; the DNA yielded D and trimming. In all, the sample holds 200,000 to 250,000 clones, and 70% of those were seen once. The ten largest clonotypes hold around 5.9% of the sample.

The CDR1 and CDR2 encoded by the germline V gene are SNHLY and FYNNEI. The junction shows trimming of 6 bases on V and 2 bases on J, plus 5 bases between the germline ends. The CDR3, cysteine through phenylalanine, is 11 amino acids long. The retained sequence is limited to the CDR3, 33 bases, with the frame set at the first base. Points on this clone: Its antigen is unknown. Base qualities are missing; no much larger clone stands one base away.

Explained via the paper, the time point label denotes: about 11 months on ibrutinib. Around 2 micrograms of genomic DNA were extracted from cryopreserved PBMCs for TCR beta library preparation. Longitudinal blood samples from CLL patients on ibrutinib monotherapy were analyzed using high-throughput TCR beta sequencing. The patients took part in an open-label, single-center phase 2 trial of ibrutinib monotherapy. The sample here was PBMCs, taken after 12 months of ibrutinib treatment. In this chain, TRBV2 is recombined with TRBJ2-7; no D gene is confidently identified. The TCR sequence derives from a human donor with chronic lymphocytic leukemia. The CDR3 corresponds to CASRLTYEQYF. The nucleotide sequence reads TGTGCCAGCAGGCTTACCTACGAGCAGTACTTC.